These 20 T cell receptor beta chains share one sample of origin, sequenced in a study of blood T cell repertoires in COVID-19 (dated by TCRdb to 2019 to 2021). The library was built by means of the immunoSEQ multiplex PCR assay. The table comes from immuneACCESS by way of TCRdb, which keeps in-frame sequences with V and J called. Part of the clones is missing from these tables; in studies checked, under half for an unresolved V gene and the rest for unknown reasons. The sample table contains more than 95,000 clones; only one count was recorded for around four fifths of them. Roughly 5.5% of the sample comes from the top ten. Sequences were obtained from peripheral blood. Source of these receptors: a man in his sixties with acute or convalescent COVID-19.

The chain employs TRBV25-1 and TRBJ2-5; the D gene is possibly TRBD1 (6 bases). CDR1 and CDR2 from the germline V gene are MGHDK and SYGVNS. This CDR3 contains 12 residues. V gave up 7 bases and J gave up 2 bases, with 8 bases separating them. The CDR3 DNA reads TGTGCCAGCAACACAGGGCAAGAGACCCAGTACTTC. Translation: CASNTGQETQYF.

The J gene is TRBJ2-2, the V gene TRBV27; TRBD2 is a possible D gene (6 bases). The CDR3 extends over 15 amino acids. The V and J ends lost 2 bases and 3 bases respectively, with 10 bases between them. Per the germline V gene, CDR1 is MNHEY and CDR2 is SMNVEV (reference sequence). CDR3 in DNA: TGTGCCAGCAGTTTAGAGGGCGGGGACACCGGGGAGCTGTTTTTT. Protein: CASSLEGGDTGELFF.

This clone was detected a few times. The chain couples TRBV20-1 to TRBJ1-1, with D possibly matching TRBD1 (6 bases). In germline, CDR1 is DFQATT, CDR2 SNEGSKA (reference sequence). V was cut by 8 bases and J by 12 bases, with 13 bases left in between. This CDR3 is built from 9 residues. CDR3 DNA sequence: TGCAGTCCGGGGGGCATAACTTTCTTT. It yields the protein CSPGGITFF.

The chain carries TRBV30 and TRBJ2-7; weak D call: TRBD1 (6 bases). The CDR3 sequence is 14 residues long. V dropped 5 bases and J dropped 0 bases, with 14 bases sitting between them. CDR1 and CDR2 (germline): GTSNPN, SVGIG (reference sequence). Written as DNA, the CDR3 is TGTGCCTGGGCATTAGGGGGAACCTCCTACGAGCAGTACTTC. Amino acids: CAWALGGTSYEQYF.

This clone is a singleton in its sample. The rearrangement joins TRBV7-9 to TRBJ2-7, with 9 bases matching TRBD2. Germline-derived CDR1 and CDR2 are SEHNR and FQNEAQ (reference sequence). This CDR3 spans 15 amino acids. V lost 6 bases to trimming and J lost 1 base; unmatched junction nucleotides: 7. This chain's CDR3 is CASSYSGSGSYEQYF. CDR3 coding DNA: TGTGCCAGCAGTTATAGCGGGAGCGGTTCCTACGAGCAGTACTTC.

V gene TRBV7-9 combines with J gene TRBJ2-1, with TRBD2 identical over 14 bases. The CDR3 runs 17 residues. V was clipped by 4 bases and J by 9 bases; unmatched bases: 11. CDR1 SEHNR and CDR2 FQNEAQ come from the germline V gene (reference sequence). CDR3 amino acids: CASSYPTSGRADGEQFF. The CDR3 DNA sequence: TGTGCCAGCAGCTACCCGACTAGCGGGAGGGCCGACGGTGAGCAGTTCTTC. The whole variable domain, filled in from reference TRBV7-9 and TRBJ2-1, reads DTGVSQNPRHKITKRGQNVTFRCDPISEHNRLYWYRQTLGQGPEFLTYFQNEAQLEKSRLLSDRFSAERPKGSFSTLEIQRTEQGDSAMYLCASSYPTSGRADGEQFFGPGTRLTVL.

In DNA, the CDR3 is TGTGCCAGCAGTGGGACTAGCGATACGCAGTATTTT. This codes for CASSGTSDTQYF. The chain carries TRBV2 and TRBJ2-3, with 8 positions matching TRBD2. There are 12 residues in the CDR3. The trim removed 4 bases at V and 6 bases at J, leaving 0 bases unmatched. Germline V gene sequence: CDR1 SNHLY, CDR2 FYNNEI.

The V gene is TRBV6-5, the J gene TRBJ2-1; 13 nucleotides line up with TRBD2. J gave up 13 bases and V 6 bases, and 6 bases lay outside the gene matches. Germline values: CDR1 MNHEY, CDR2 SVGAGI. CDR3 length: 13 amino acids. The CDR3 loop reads CASRSGLAGAQFF. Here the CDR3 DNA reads TGTGCCAGCAGGTCCGGACTAGCGGGGGCCCAGTTCTTC.

CDR3 coding DNA: TGTGCCACCAGTGATTACTCCGGGACTAGCTACAATGAGCAGTTCTTC. This sequence encodes CATSDYSGTSYNEQFF. The rearrangement joins TRBV24-1 to TRBJ2-1; 8 bases are a match to TRBD2. Trimming at V came to 2 bases and at J to 3 bases, leaving 5 bases not matched to a gene. The CDR3 covers 16 residues. The germline CDR1 and CDR2 sequences are KGHDR and SFDVKD.

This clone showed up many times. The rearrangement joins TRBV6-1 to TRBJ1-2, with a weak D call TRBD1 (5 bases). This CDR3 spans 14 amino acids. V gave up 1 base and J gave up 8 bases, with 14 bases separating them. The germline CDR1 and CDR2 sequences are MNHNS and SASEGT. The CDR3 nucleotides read TGTGCCAGCAGTGAAGACTTCGGGCGGGACGGCTACACCTTC. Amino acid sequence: CASSEDFGRDGYTF.

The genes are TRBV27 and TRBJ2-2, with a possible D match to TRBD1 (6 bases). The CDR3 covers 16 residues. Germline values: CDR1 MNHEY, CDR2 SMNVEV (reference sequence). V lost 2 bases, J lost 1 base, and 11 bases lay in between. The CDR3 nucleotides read TGTGCCAGCAGTTTACTGGGACAAATGAACACCGGGGAGCTGTTTTTT. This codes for CASSLLGQMNTGELFF.

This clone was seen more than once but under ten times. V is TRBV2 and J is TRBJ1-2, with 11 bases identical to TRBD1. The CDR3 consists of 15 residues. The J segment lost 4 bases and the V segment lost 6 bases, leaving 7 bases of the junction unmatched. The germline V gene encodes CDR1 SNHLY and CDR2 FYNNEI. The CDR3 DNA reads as TGTGCCAGCAGATTAGGACAGGGGGCTAGCTATGGCTACACCTTC. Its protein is CASRLGQGASYGYTF.

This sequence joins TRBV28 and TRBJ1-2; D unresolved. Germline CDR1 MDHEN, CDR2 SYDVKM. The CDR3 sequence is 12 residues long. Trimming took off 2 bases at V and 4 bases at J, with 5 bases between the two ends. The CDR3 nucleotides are TGTGCCAGCAGTTTAGCCAGCTATGGCTACACCTTC. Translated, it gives CASSLASYGYTF.

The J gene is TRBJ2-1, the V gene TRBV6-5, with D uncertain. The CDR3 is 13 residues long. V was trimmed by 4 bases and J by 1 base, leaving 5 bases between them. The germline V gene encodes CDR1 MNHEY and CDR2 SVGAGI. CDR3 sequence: CASSFQSYNEQFF. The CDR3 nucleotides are TGTGCCAGCAGTTTCCAGTCCTACAATGAGCAGTTCTTC.

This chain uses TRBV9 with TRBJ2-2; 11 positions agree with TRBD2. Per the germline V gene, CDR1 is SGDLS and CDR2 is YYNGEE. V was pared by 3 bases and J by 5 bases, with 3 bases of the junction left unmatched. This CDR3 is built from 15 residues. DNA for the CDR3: TGTGCCAGCAGCGCCCTAGCGGGGGGAACCGGGGAGCTGTTTTTT. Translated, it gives CASSALAGGTGELFF. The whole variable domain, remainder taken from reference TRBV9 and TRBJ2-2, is DSGVTQTPKHLITATGQRVTLRCSPRSGDLSVYWYQQSLDQGLQFLIQYYNGEERAKGNILERFSAQQFPDLHSELNLSSLELGDSALYFCASSALAGGTGELFFGEGSRLTVL.

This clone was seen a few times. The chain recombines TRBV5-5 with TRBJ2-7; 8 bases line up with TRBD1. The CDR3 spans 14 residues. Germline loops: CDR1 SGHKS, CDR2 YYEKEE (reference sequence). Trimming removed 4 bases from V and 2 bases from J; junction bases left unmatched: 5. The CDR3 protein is CASSVGDRPYEQYF. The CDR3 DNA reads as TGTGCCAGCAGCGTTGGGGACAGGCCCTACGAGCAGTACTTC.

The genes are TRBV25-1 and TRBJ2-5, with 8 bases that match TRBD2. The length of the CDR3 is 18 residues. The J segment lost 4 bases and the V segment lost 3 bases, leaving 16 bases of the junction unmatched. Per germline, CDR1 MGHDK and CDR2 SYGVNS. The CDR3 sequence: CASSEMLGRGENRETQYF. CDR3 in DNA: TGTGCCAGCAGTGAGATGCTAGGGCGGGGGGAGAATCGAGAGACCCAGTACTTC.

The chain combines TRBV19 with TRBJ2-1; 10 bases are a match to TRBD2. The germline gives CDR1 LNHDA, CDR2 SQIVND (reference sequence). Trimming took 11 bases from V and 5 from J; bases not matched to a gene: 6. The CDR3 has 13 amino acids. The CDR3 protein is CAVLAGANNEQFF. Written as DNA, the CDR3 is TGTGCCGTCCTAGCGGGGGCAAACAATGAGCAGTTCTTC.

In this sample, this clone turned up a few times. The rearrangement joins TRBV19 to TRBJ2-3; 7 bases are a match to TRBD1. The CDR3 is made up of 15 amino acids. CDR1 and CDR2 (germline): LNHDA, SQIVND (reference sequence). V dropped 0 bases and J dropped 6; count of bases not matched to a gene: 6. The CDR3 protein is CASSIDRQGFDTQYF. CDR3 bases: TGTGCCAGTAGTATAGATCGACAGGGTTTTGATACGCAGTATTTT.

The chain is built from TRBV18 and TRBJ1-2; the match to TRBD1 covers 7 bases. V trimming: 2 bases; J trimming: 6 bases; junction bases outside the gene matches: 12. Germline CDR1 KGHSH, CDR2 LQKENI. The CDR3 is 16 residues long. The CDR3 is CASSPSRQGQRDGYTF. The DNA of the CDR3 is TGTGCCAGCTCACCATCCCGACAGGGCCAACGGGATGGCTACACCTTC.